Below are 20 T cell receptor beta chains sequenced from a single sample in a study of blood T cell repertoires in COVID-19 (TCRdb year 2020). The method was the immunoSEQ multiplex PCR assay. TCRdb stores this immuneACCESS table with in-frame sequences only. Part of the clones is absent; in the studies checked, under half of the shortfall reflects unresolved V genes, and no reason is known for the rest. Present in this sample are 100,000 or so clones, roughly 82% of which were seen just once. Around 7% of the sample rests with the top ten. The specimen sequenced was peripheral blood. The receptors here all came from a man in his fifties or sixties with active or convalescent COVID-19.

The gene calls are TRBV6-5 and TRBJ2-1, with 8 bases lining up with TRBD1. The CDR3 sequence is 14 residues long. V shed 6 bases, J shed 9 bases, and the junction held 10 bases outside the gene matches. The germline CDR1 and CDR2 sequences are MNHEY and SVGAGI. CDR3 sequence reads: CASRDRALFGEQFF. The CDR3 DNA reads TGTGCCAGCAGGGACAGGGCCTTGTTTGGTGAGCAGTTCTTC.

About this clone itself: Other nucleotide sequences from this sample produce the same CDR3. The V call is TRBV20-1, the J call TRBJ2-7, with no clear D. V shed 6 bases and J shed 5 bases, with 11 bases lying between them. This CDR3 comprises 11 residues. Germline CDR1 DFQATT, CDR2 SNEGSKA (reference sequence). The CDR3 sequence is CSARSGHEQYV. The CDR3 region has the DNA TGCAGTGCCCGATCTGGGCACGAGCAGTACGTC.

The chain has TRBV6-6 and TRBJ1-5; D unclear. This CDR3 spans 14 amino acids. Between the trimmed V and J ends, which lost 2 bases and 3 bases, there was a span of 8 bases. Germline V CDR1 and CDR2: MNHNY, SVGAGI (reference sequence). The CDR3 sequence is CASSYGEDNQPQHF. The CDR3 DNA is TGTGCCAGCAGTTACGGGGAGGACAATCAGCCCCAGCATTTT.

The rearrangement uses TRBV19 and TRBJ2-2, with 10 positions matching TRBD1. The CDR3 loop spans 16 amino acids. Germline values: CDR1 LNHDA, CDR2 SQIVND (reference sequence). Trimming at V came to 5 bases and at J to 3 bases, leaving 6 bases not matched to a gene. CDR3 region: CASSLGQGGYTGELFF. The CDR3 nucleotides read TGTGCCAGTAGTCTAGGACAGGGGGGGTACACCGGGGAGCTGTTTTTT.

This chain joins TRBV14 and TRBJ1-1; D possibly corresponds to TRBD1 (5 bases). The germline CDR1 and CDR2 sequences are SGHDN and FVKESK. V gave up 5 bases and J gave up 1 base, with 8 bases separating them. The length of the CDR3 is 13 residues. DNA for the CDR3: TGTGCCAGCAGCAGGGGTCCGAACACTGAAGCTTTCTTT. Translating gives CASSRGPNTEAFF.

The chain recombines TRBV5-1 with TRBJ2-3, with D possibly matching TRBD1 (6 bases). V dropped 5 bases and J dropped 2 bases, with 15 bases sitting between them. The CDR3 is made up of 15 amino acids. CDR1 SGHRS and CDR2 YFSETQ come from the germline V gene. In DNA form, the CDR3 reads TGCGCCAGCAGACCTACGGGACATATCACAGATACGCAGTATTTT. This encodes CASRPTGHITDTQYF.

This clone was observed a single time. The V call is TRBV10-2, the J call TRBJ1-1, with 12 nucleotides matching TRBD1. The CDR3 runs to 15 residues. Germline V gene data show CDR1 as WSHSY and CDR2 as SAAADI. V gave up 5 bases and J gave up 6 bases; unmatched junction bases: 7. CDR3 nucleotides: TGCGCCAGCAGTACTCCGGGACAGGGGGCATCTGAAGCTTTCTTT. Its translation is CASSTPGQGASEAFF.

The rearrangement joins TRBV2 to TRBJ1-2; maybe TRBD1 (5 bases). V gave up 4 bases and J gave up 6 bases, with 6 bases separating them. Germline values: CDR1 SNHLY, CDR2 FYNNEI. This CDR3 region has 11 residues. CDR3 amino acids: CASSVGDGYTF. CDR3 coding DNA: TGTGCCAGCAGTGTAGGGGATGGCTACACCTTC.

The chain joins TRBV7-2 to TRBJ1-5, with TRBD1 matching 8 bases. The V gene's germline CDR1 is SGHTA and CDR2 FQGNSA. The CDR3 covers 15 residues. After removal of 5 bases from V and 7 bases from J, the junction contained 10 bases not matched to a gene. The chain's CDR3 is CASSPSRTGQQPQHF. The CDR3, as DNA: TGTGCCAGCAGCCCCTCCAGGACAGGGCAACAGCCCCAGCATTTT.

This chain joins TRBV2 and TRBJ2-3; maybe TRBD2 (6 bases). This CDR3 spans 12 amino acids. Trimming took 5 bases from V and 8 from J, leaving 11 bases between them. From germline, CDR1 is SNHLY and CDR2 FYNNEI. CDR3 protein: CASSPEGGTQYF. DNA of the CDR3: TGTGCCAGCAGTCCGGAGGGTGGTACGCAGTATTTT. Variable domain in full (rest from reference TRBV2 and TRBJ2-3): EPEVTQTPSHQVTQMGQEVILRCVPISNHLYFYWYRQILGQKVEFLVSFYNNEISEKSEIFDDQFSVERPDGSNFTLKIRSTKLEDSAMYFCASSPEGGTQYFGPGTRLTVL.

Only a few counts were recorded for this clone. The chain uses TRBV19 and TRBJ2-2; TRBD2 matches at 14 bases. The junction had 6 bases not matched to a gene; V was cut back by 10 bases and J by 5 bases. CDR1 and CDR2 from the germline V gene are LNHDA and SQIVND (reference sequence). The CDR3 extends over 15 amino acids. In nucleotides, the CDR3 is TGTGCCACCCGACTAGCGGGGGGGCCTACCGGGGAGCTGTTTTTT. Amino acids: CATRLAGGPTGELFF.

The rearrangement uses TRBV19 and TRBJ2-5; 14 nucleotides align to TRBD2. In germline, CDR1 is LNHDA, CDR2 SQIVND (reference sequence). The CDR3 covers 14 residues. J was trimmed by 13 bases and V by 5 bases; bases with no gene match: 9. CDR3 amino acids: CASSGGLAGAHWYF. Written as DNA, the CDR3 is TGTGCCAGTAGTGGGGGACTAGCGGGGGCCCATTGGTACTTC.

This clone was seen more than once but under ten times. The rearrangement links TRBV19 to TRBJ1-5, with TRBD1 matching 7 bases. V trimming: 9 bases; J trimming: 7 bases; junction bases outside the gene matches: 9. The germline gives CDR1 LNHDA, CDR2 SQIVND (reference sequence). CDR3 length: 13 residues. The CDR3 loop reads CASNEGRGQPQHF. The DNA of the CDR3 is TGTGCCAGCAATGAGGGCAGGGGGCAGCCCCAGCATTTT.

The V gene is TRBV7-2, the J gene TRBJ2-7; a weak D match, TRBD1 (6 bases). The CDR3 is made up of 14 amino acids. The germline CDR1 and CDR2 sequences are SGHTA and FQGNSA. With 1 base removed from V and 3 bases from J, the gap between germline ends came to 10 bases. CDR3 amino acids: CASSLGQGFYEQYF. CDR3 DNA: TGTGCCAGCAGCTTAGGGCAGGGGTTCTACGAGCAGTACTTC.

This clone was recorded once. The chain combines TRBV12-3 or TRBV12-4 with TRBJ2-5; D might be TRBD2 (6 bases). Trimming removed 6 bases at V and 5 bases at J, with 10 bases between. The CDR3 covers 12 residues. In DNA form, the CDR3 reads TGTGCCAGCAGCCCAAGCGGGGAGACCCAGTACTTC. Translation gives CASSPSGETQYF.

This rearrangement joins TRBV10-3 to TRBJ2-2, with D tentatively TRBD1 (6 bases). The length of the CDR3 is 15 residues. CDR1 and CDR2 (germline): ENHRY, SYGVKD. The V and J ends lost 6 bases and 0 bases respectively, with 11 bases between them. Here the CDR3 reads CAISPTGTNTGELFF. The CDR3 region has the DNA TGTGCCATCAGCCCGACAGGAACGAACACCGGGGAGCTGTTTTTT.

The genes are TRBV9 and TRBJ1-6; TRBD1 aligns across 8 bases. The CDR3 contains 16 residues. Unmatched junction bases numbered 11, after V lost 7 bases and J lost 5 bases. Looked up from germline, CDR1 is SGDLS and CDR2 is YYNGEE. The CDR3 region has the DNA TGTGCCAGCGGGGGACAGGACCCCCTAAATAATTCACCCCTCCACTTT. It yields the protein CASGGQDPLNNSPLHF.

The chain has TRBV24-1 and TRBJ2-7; TRBD1 aligns across 11 bases. The germline V gene encodes CDR1 KGHDR and CDR2 SFDVKD. The CDR3 extends over 16 amino acids. Germline trimming cut 4 bases from V and 1 base from J; bases unmatched to any gene: 5. The chain's CDR3 is CATSDPGTGGSYEQYF. The CDR3 region has the DNA TGTGCCACCAGTGACCCCGGGACAGGGGGATCCTACGAGCAGTACTTC.

This clone was recorded a few times. V gene TRBV29-1 combines with J gene TRBJ1-1; 7 bases are shared with TRBD1. The CDR3 consists of 12 residues. Germline CDR1 SQVTM, CDR2 ANQGSEA. Trimming removed 4 bases from V and 7 bases from J; junction bases left unmatched: 6. CDR3 coding DNA: TGCAGCGTTGCTGGGCAGGGGGTTGAAGCTTTCTTT. Protein product: CSVAGQGVEAFF.

V is TRBV5-1 and J is TRBJ2-7, with D possibly being TRBD1 (6 bases). V dropped 5 bases and J dropped 5 bases, with 17 bases sitting between them. CDR3 length: 14 amino acids. Per germline, CDR1 SGHRS and CDR2 YFSETQ. The CDR3 here is CASSWEQGGHEQYF. As DNA, the CDR3 is TGCGCCAGCAGTTGGGAACAGGGTGGACACGAGCAGTACTTC.